This is a list of T cell receptor beta chains from one sample in a study of a mutant IDH1 vaccine in newly diagnosed glioma. No antigens are known for them. Libraries were prepared by immunoSEQ multiplex PCR; TCRdb keeps only in-frame clonotypes and omits some of them. The sample lists 65,000 or so clones; about 85% were seen once. The sample in question was PBMCs, obtained from a glioma patient whose treatment included an IDH1 peptide vaccine. The source of these receptors is a man between 25 and 39 years old with glioma. CDR3s include the opening cysteine and the closing phenylalanine or tryptophan. A D gene is named only where the DNA matches it firmly. Part of the rows lack a size; the others show once, few, many or a class for expanded clones.

TRBD2	TRBV4-1	TRBJ2-1	-	TGCGCCAGCAGCCAAGAAACGGGCGGGGGTCCTTACAATGAGCAGTTCTTC	CASSQETGGGPYNEQFF
TRBD1	TRBV13	TRBJ2-7	-	TGTGCCAGCAGCCGCACAGGGGGCCCATACGAGCAGTACTTC	CASSRTGGPYEQYF
-	TRBV18	TRBJ1-1	-	TGTGCCAGCCGGAGGGACACTGAAGCTTTCTTT	CASRRDTEAFF
-	TRBV19	TRBJ1-5	-	TGTGCCAGTAGTTTGACAGATAATCAGCCCCAGCATTTT	CASSLTDNQPQHF
-	TRBV6-7	TRBJ1-3	-	TGTGCCAGCAGTTACTGCCTTTCACAGGGAGGTGGAAACACCATATATTTT	CASSYCLSQGGGNTIYF
TRBD1	TRBV29-1	TRBJ1-2	-	TGCAGCGTTGAAGAACAGGGGACAGGGGAAACCCTCTTTAGCTATGGCTACACCTTC	CSVEEQGTGETLFSYGYTF
TRBD1	TRBV5-1	TRBJ1-5	-	TGCGCCAGCAGCTTGGAGGGGGCCCAGCCCCAGCATTTT	CASSLEGAQPQHF
-	TRBV5-1	TRBJ2-3	-	TGCGCCAGCAGCTCGACGAGCACAGATACGCAGTATTTT	CASSSTSTDTQYF
-	TRBV4-1	TRBJ2-1	-	TGCGCCAGCAGCCAAGACAAAGGAGGAGGTAAAAATGAGCAGTTCTTC	CASSQDKGGGKNEQFF
-	TRBV7-8	TRBJ2-5	-	TGTGCCAGCAGCCCCCCGGGGGCCCAAGAGACCCAGTACTTC	CASSPPGAQETQYF
-	TRBV7-9	TRBJ2-3	-	TGTGCCAGTGTTCAGGGGGGTTCGCGTAACACAGATACGCAGTATTTT	CASVQGGSRNTDTQYF
-	TRBV27	TRBJ2-1	-	TGTGCCAGCAGTTACCTATACGGGGGGCCCGCCAATGAGCAGTTCTTC	CASSYLYGGPANEQFF
TRBD1	TRBV5-6	TRBJ2-1	-	TGTGCCAGCAGCTTAAGGGACAGGGGCGATGAGCAGTTCTTC	CASSLRDRGDEQFF
TRBD1	TRBV4-1	TRBJ1-4	once	TGCGCCAGCAGCCAAGTAGGGGGCCCGACAGGGAGCCTTAATGAAAAACTGTTTTTT	CASSQVGGPTGSLNEKLFF
-	TRBV10-3	TRBJ1-1	few	TGTGCCATCAGTGCCGGGACAATGAACACTGAAGCTTTCTTT	CAISAGTMNTEAFF
-	TRBV21-1	TRBJ2-7	-	TGTGCCAGCAGCAAAGGACGACAGGGTGTACCCCTCGAGCAGTACTTC	CASSKGRQGVPLEQYF
-	TRBV19	TRBJ1-1	few	TGTGCCAGTGAAAATCCACTGAACACTGAAGCTTTCTTT	CASENPLNTEAFF
-	TRBV10-1	TRBJ2-5	-	TGCGCCAGCAGTGGACAGGAACAAGAGACCCAGTACTTC	CASSGQEQETQYF
TRBD1	TRBV6-5	TRBJ2-7	-	TGTGCCAGCAGTTACAGGGACAGTTCCTACGAGCAGTACTTC	CASSYRDSSYEQYF
-	TRBV5-1	TRBJ2-7	once	TGCGCCAGCAGCGGGGGCAGCTTCTACGAGCAGTACTTC	CASSGGSFYEQYF
TRBD1	TRBV29-1	TRBJ2-1	-	TGCAGCGTTGTCAGGGGGCGGGTGTCCCCACCCAACAATGAGCAGTTCTTC	CSVVRGRVSPPNNEQFF
-	TRBV27	TRBJ2-7	-	TGTGCCAGCACCACTCTCGGGGACTACGAGCAGTACTTC	CASTTLGDYEQYF
TRBD2	TRBV9	TRBJ2-1	-	TGTGCCAGCAGCGCTAGCGGGGTAAATGAGCAGTTCTTC	CASSASGVNEQFF
TRBD1	TRBV6-6	TRBJ2-7	-	TGTGCCAGCAGAACCGCCGGGACAGGGGAACACGAGCAGTACTTC	CASRTAGTGEHEQYF
-	TRBV7-9	TRBJ2-7	-	TGTGCCAGCAGCCTCCTGGGGTCCTACGAGCAGTACTTC	CASSLLGSYEQYF
-	TRBV2	TRBJ1-6	once	TGTGCCACCCAGGATCTCGAAACGAGTTATTCACCCCTCCACTTT	CATQDLETSYSPLHF
TRBD1	TRBV7-9	TRBJ1-2	-	TGTGCCAGCAGCTTAGCGGTCCCTTGGGACAGGGGGGGGAACTATGGCTACACCTTC	CASSLAVPWDRGGNYGYTF
-	TRBV6-1	TRBJ1-1	-	TGTGCCAGCAGCTACCCCCGAACCCCCGGAACTGAAGCTTTCTTT	CASSYPRTPGTEAFF
TRBD1	TRBV19	TRBJ2-7	few	TGTGCCAGTAGCCCCGGGACAGGGGGCACCTACGAGCAGTACTTC	CASSPGTGGTYEQYF
TRBD1	TRBV18	TRBJ2-2	-	TGTGCCAGCTCACCGGGACAGGGGAACACCGGGGAGCTGTTTTTT	CASSPGQGNTGELFF
-	TRBV19	TRBJ1-5	few	TGTGCCAGTAGTATTGACCCTAATCAGCCCCAGCATTTT	CASSIDPNQPQHF
-	TRBV6-6	TRBJ2-7	-	TGTGCCAGCAGTTACATCATGGGTGGCTACGAGCAGTACTTC	CASSYIMGGYEQYF
TRBD1	TRBV5-4	TRBJ2-5	-	TGTGCCAGCAGAAAACAGGGGGCAGCCCAAGAGACCCAGTACTTC	CASRKQGAAQETQYF
-	TRBV2	TRBJ2-7	-	TGTGCCAGCAGTGACCGACGGAGTAGAGTTTACGAGCAGTACTTC	CASSDRRSRVYEQYF
-	TRBV18	TRBJ1-5	few	TGTGCCAGCTCACCACAGGGGAATAGCAATCAGCCCCAGCATTTT	CASSPQGNSNQPQHF
-	TRBV6-5	TRBJ2-3	-	TGTGCCAGCAGTTACTCCGGGACAGATACGCAGTATTTT	CASSYSGTDTQYF
-	TRBV19	TRBJ1-6	-	TGTGCCAGTAGTATCGTTGGGCTGGGGGCTTCACCCCTCCACTTT	CASSIVGLGASPLHF
TRBD1	TRBV2	TRBJ2-2	-	TGTGCCAGTAAAGGGACAGCAAACACCGGGGAGCTGTTTTTT	CASKGTANTGELFF
-	TRBV7-2	TRBJ1-5	few	TGTGCCAGCAGCTTAGTGACAGGCCAGTCGCAGCCCCAGCATTTT	CASSLVTGQSQPQHF
TRBD1	TRBV11-2	TRBJ2-7	-	TGTGCCAGCAGCTTAGGCGCCACAGGGGGCTCCTACGAGCAGTACTTC	CASSLGATGGSYEQYF
-	TRBV15	TRBJ1-3	-	TGTGCCACCAGCACCGGAAGGGGTGTCTTACTCCAGCCGGGCTCTGGAAACACCATATATTTT	CATSTGRGVLLQPGSGNTIYF
TRBD2	TRBV5-6	TRBJ2-7	-	TGTGCCAGCAGCCCCCGGGGGGGCGGGGTTTACGAGCAGTACTTC	CASSPRGGGVYEQYF
-	TRBV2	TRBJ2-4	-	TGTGCCAGCGACCGGGAGCGGCTAGCCAAAAACATTCAGTACTTC	CASDRERLAKNIQYF
TRBD1	TRBV11-2	TRBJ1-6	few	TGTGCCAGCAGCTCTCGGACAGGGGGTAGAGGTTCCTATAATTCACCCCTCCACTTT	CASSSRTGGRGSYNSPLHF
-	TRBV7-9	TRBJ1-2	-	TGTGCCAGCAGCACGAGGATCCAGTACGCGGCCACCTTC	CASSTRIQYAATF
TRBD1	TRBV19	TRBJ1-3	-	TGTGCCAGTAGAAGCCAGGGGGGAGGAAACACCATATATTTT	CASRSQGGGNTIYF
-	TRBV28	TRBJ2-2	-	TGTGCCGGCTCCATACCATCCGGGGAGCTGTTTTTT	CAGSIPSGELFF
-	TRBV7-8	TRBJ2-5	-	TGTGCCAGCAGCTTACTGCGGGCACCCCAAGAGACCCAGTACTTC	CASSLLRAPQETQYF
TRBD2	TRBV9	TRBJ2-7	-	TGTGCCAGCAGCGTAGGGGGAGGGACCGAGCAGTACTTC	CASSVGGGTEQYF
TRBD1	TRBV5-5	TRBJ1-2	-	TGTGCCAGCAGCTTCTACGTACAGGGGCGAGGTGGCTACACCTTC	CASSFYVQGRGGYTF
-	TRBV4-1	TRBJ1-6	-	TGCGCCAGCAGCCGAGACCCGCCAGGGGATAATTCACCCCTCCACTTT	CASSRDPPGDNSPLHF
-	TRBV6-1	TRBJ1-6	-	TGTGCCAGCAGTGAATCTTATAGGGGTTTCTATAATTCACCCCTCCACTTT	CASSESYRGFYNSPLHF
TRBD1	TRBV4-1	TRBJ1-5	once	TGCGCCAGCAGCCAAAACGCACAGGGGCTCAATCAGCCCCAGCATTTT	CASSQNAQGLNQPQHF
TRBD1	TRBV18	TRBJ1-5	-	TGTGCCAGCTCACCGACAGGGAGGGGGAGCAATCAGCCCCAGCATTTT	CASSPTGRGSNQPQHF
-	TRBV18	TRBJ1-2	-	TGTGCCAGCTCACCACCTGACGGGCCAGGGCGACCTTATGGCTACACCTTC	CASSPPDGPGRPYGYTF
-	TRBV14	TRBJ1-6	-	TGTGCCAGCAGCCAAGGGGGACGCCTGTTGAGTGGTTCACCCCTCCACTTT	CASSQGGRLLSGSPLHF
TRBD1	TRBV6-5	TRBJ1-1	-	TGTGCCAGCAGGGCAGGGGGAATGAGGAACACTGAAGCTTTCTTT	CASRAGGMRNTEAFF
-	TRBV11-1	TRBJ2-7	-	TGTGCCAGCAGCTTAATGTACGGCGCCTACGAGCAGTACTTC	CASSLMYGAYEQYF
TRBD1	TRBV7-9	TRBJ2-5	-	TGTGCCAGCAGTTCGACAGGGGGGTCGGAGACCCAGTACTTC	CASSSTGGSETQYF